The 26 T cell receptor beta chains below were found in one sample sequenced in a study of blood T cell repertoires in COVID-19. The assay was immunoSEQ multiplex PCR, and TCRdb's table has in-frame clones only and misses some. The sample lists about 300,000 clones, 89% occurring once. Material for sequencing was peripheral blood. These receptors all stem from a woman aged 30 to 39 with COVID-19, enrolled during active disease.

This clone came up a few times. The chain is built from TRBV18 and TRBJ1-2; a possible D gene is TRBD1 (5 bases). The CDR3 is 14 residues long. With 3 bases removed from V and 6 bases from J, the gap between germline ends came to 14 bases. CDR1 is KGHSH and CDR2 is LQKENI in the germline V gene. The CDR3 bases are TGTGCCAGCTCACCGGGCAGGGAGGTGGATGGCTACACCTTC. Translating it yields CASSPGREVDGYTF. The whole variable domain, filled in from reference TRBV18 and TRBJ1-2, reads NAGVMQNPRHLVRRRGQEARLRCSPMKGHSHVYWYRQLPEEGLKFMVYLQKENIIDESGMPKERFSAEFPKEGPSILRIQQVVRGDSAAYFCASSPGREVDGYTFGSGTRLTVV.

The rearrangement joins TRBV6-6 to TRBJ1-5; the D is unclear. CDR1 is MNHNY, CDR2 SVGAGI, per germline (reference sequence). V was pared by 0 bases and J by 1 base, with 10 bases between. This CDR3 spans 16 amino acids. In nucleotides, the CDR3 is TGTGCCAGCAGTTACTCCGCCCGGGAGAGCAATCAGCCCCAGCATTTT. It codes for CASSYSARESNQPQHF.

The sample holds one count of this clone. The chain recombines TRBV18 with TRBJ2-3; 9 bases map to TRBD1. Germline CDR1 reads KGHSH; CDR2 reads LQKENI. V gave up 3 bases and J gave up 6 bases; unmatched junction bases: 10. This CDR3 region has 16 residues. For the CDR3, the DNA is TGTGCCAGCTCACCGAGCCGGGGACAGGGCGGGGATACGCAGTATTTT. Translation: CASSPSRGQGGDTQYF. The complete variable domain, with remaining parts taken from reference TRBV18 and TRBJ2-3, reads NAGVMQNPRHLVRRRGQEARLRCSPMKGHSHVYWYRQLPEEGLKFMVYLQKENIIDESGMPKERFSAEFPKEGPSILRIQQVVRGDSAAYFCASSPSRGQGGDTQYFGPGTRLTVL.

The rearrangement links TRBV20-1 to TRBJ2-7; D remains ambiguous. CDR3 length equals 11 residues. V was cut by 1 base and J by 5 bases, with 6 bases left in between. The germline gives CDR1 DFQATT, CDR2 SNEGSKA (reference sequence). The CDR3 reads CSARVSDEQYF. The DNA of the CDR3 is TGCAGTGCTAGAGTGAGTGACGAGCAGTACTTC.

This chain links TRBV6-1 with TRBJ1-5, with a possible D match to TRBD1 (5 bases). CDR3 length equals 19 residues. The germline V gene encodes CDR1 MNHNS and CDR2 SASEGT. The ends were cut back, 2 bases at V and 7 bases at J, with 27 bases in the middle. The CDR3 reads CASSELPLGGFVRKQPQHF. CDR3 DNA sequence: TGTGCCAGCAGTGAACTCCCCCTGGGGGGTTTTGTAAGGAAGCAGCCCCAGCATTTT.

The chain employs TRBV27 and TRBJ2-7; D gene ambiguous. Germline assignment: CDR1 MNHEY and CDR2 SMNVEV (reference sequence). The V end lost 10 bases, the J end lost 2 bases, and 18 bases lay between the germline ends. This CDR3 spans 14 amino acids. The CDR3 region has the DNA TGTGCCACCGAGTCGCCGGTGCCCCCCTACGAGCAGTACTTC. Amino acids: CATESPVPPYEQYF.

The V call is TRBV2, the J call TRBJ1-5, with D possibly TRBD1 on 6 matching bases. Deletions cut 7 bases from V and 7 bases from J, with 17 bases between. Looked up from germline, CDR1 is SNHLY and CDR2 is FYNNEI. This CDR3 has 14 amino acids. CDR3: CASNGLGGQQPQHF. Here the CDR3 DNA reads TGTGCCAGCAATGGGTTAGGGGGTCAACAGCCCCAGCATTTT. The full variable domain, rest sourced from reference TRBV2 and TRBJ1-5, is EPEVTQTPSHQVTQMGQEVILRCVPISNHLYFYWYRQILGQKVEFLVSFYNNEISEKSEIFDDQFSVERPDGSNFTLKIRSTKLEDSAMYFCASNGLGGQQPQHFGDGTRLSIL.

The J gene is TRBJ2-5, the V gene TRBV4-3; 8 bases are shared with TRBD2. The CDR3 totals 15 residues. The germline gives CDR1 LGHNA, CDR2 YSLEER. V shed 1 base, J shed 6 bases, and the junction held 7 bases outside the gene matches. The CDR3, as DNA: TGCGCCAGCAGCCAAGCGTTCGGGAGGGGACAGACCCAGTACTTC. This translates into CASSQAFGRGQTQYF.

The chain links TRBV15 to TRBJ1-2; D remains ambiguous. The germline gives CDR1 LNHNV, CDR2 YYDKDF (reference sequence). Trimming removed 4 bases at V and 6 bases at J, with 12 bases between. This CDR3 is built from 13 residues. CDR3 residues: CATSKLLVDGYTF. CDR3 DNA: TGTGCCACCAGCAAACTCTTAGTGGATGGCTACACCTTC.

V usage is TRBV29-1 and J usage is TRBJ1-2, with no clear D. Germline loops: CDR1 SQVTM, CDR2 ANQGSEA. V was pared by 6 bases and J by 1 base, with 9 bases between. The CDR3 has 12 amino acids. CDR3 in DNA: TGCAGCGTCGAGCGGGGTAACTATGGCTACACCTTC. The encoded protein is CSVERGNYGYTF.

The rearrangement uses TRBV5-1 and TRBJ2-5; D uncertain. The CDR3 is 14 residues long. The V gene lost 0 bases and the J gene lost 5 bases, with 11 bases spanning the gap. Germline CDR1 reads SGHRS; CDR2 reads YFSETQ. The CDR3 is CASSLVGSSETQYF. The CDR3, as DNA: TGCGCCAGCAGCTTGGTTGGCTCGTCGGAGACCCAGTACTTC. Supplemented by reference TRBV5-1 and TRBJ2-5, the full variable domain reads KAGVTQTPRYLIKTRGQQVTLSCSPISGHRSVSWYQQTPGQGLQFLFEYFSETQRNKGNFPGRFSGRQFSNSRSEMNVSTLELGDSALYLCASSLVGSSETQYFGPGTRLLVL.

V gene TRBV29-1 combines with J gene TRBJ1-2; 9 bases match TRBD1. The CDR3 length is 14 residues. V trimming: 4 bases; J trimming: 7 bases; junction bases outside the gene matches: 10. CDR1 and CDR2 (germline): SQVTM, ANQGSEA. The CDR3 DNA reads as TGCAGCGTTGTCCACCCACAGGGGGCACGTGGCTACACCTTC. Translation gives CSVVHPQGARGYTF.

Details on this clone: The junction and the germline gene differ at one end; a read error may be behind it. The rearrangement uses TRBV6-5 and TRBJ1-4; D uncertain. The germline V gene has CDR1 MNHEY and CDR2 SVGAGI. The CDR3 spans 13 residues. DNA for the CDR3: TGTGCCAGCAGTTACTCGGCGGGAGAAAAATTGTTTTTT. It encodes CASSYSAGEKLFF.

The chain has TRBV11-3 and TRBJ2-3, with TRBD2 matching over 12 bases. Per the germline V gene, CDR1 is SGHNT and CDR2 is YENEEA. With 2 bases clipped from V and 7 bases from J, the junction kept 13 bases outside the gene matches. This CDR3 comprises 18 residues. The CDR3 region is CASSLSSSGGAKGNTQYF. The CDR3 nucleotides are TGTGCCAGCAGCTTATCCTCTAGCGGGGGGGCAAAAGGAAATACGCAGTATTTT.

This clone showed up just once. The CDR3 reads CATSRDHSSGGRHNEQFF. In DNA, the CDR3 is TGTGCCACCAGCAGAGATCATTCTTCTGGGGGCCGCCACAATGAGCAGTTCTTC. This chain connects TRBV15 to TRBJ2-1; weak D call: TRBD1 (6 bases). Trimming took off 0 bases at V and 5 bases at J, with 20 bases between the two ends. Germline CDR1 is LNHNV and CDR2 is YYDKDF (reference sequence). The CDR3 is 18 residues long.

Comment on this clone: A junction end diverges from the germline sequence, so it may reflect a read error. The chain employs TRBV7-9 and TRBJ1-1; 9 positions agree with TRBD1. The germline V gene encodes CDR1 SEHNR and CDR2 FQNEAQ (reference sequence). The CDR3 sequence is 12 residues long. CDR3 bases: TGTGCCAGCAGCTTAGAGGGGGGGACAGGGCTCTTT. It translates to CASSLEGGTGLF.

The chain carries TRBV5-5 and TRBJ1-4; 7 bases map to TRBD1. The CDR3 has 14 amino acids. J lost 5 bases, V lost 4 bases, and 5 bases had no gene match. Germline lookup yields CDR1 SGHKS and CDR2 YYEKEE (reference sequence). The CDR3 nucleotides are TGTGCCAGCAGCCAGGACAGGCGCAATGAAAAACTGTTTTTT. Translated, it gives CASSQDRRNEKLFF.

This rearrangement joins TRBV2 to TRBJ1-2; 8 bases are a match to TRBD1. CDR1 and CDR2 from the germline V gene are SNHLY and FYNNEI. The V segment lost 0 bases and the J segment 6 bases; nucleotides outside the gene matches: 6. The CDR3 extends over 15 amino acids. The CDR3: CASSEALLTGDGYTF. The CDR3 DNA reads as TGTGCCAGCAGTGAAGCGCTTCTGACAGGGGATGGCTACACCTTC.

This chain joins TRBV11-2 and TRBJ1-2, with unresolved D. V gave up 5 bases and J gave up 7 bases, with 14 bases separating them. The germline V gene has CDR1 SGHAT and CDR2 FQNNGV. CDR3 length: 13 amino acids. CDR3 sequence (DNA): TGTGCCAGCAGCCCCCCTGCCCGGGGTGGCTACACCTTC. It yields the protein CASSPPARGGYTF. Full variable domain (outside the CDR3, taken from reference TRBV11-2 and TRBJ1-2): EAGVAQSPRYKIIEKRQSVAFWCNPISGHATLYWYQQILGQGPKLLIQFQNNGVVDDSQLPKDRFSAERLKGVDSTLKIQPAKLEDSAVYLCASSPPARGGYTFGSGTRLTVV.

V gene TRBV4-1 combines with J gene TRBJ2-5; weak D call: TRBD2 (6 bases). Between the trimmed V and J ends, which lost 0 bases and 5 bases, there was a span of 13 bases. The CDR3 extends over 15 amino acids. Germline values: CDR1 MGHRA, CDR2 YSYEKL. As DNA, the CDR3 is TGCGCCAGCAGCCAAGATCGACTAGTGTTGGAGACCCAGTACTTC. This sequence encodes CASSQDRLVLETQYF.

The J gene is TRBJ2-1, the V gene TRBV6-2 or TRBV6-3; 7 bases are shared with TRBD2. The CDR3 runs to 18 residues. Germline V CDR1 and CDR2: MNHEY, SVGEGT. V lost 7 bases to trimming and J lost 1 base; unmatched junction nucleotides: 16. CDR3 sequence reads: CASNSSTSRYRSYNEQFF. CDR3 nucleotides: TGTGCCAGCAATTCCTCGACTAGCCGTTATAGGTCCTACAATGAGCAGTTCTTC.

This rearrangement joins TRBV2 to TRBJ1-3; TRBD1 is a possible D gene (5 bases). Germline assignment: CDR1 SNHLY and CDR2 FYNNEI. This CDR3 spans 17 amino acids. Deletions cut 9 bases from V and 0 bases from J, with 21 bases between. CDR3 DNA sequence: TGTGCCAGAAAGGGGTCAGGTCCCTATGTCTCTGGAAACACCATATATTTT. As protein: CARKGSGPYVSGNTIYF.

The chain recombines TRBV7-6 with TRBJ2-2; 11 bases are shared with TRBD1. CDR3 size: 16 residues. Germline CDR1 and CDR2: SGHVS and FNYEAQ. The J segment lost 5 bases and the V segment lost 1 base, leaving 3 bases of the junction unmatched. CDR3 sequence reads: CASSLVDRGPTGELFF. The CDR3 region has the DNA TGTGCCAGCAGCTTAGTGGACAGGGGGCCGACCGGGGAGCTGTTTTTT.

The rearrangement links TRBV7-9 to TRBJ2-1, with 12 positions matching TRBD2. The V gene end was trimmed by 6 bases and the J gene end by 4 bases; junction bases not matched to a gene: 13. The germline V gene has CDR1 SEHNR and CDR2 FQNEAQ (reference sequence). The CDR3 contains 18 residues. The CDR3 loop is CASRPTSGGSGSYNEQFF. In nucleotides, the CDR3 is TGTGCCAGCAGACCAACTAGCGGGGGGTCCGGAAGTTACAATGAGCAGTTCTTC.

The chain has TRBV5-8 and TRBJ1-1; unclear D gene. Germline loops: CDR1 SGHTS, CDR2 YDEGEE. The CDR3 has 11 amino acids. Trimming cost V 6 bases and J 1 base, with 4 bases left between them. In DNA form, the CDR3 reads TGTGCCAGCACCTCGAACACTGAAGCTTTCTTT. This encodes CASTSNTEAFF.

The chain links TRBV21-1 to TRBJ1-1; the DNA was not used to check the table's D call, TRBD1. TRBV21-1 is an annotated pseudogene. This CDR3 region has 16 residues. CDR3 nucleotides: TGTGCCAGCAGCAGGGGACAGGGGCTATCGAACACTGAAGCTTTCTTT. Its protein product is CASSRGQGLSNTEAFF.